This TCR beta chain was recovered during a study of OX40 agonist ivuxolimab in advanced cancers. Turning to the study itself: Partial responses were seen in three patients, one with hepatocellular carcinoma and two with cutaneous melanoma. General observations from the study: Low normalized T-cell clonal expansion was additionally recorded for some nonresponders. Clones of CD4+ and CD8+ blood T cells grew by week 6 at doses of 0.1 to 3.0 mg/kg.

Baseline was the first blood sampling point, followed by cycle 4 day 1 and cycle 7 day 1. On this clone itself: What it binds is not known.

TCRdb's copy holds only in-frame clones and misses some; the assay was immunoSEQ multiplex PCR. The sample carries roughly 87,000 clones, about 90% recorded once. Trimming removed 0 bases from V and 7 bases from J, with 9 bases in between. Germline CDR1 and CDR2: LNHNV and YYDKDF (reference sequence). The CDR3 is made up of 13 amino acids. The chain recombines TRBV15 with TRBJ1-2; D might be TRBD1 (6 bases). The TCR was taken from an adult with an advanced solid tumor such as melanoma, head and neck, liver or kidney cancer. Sequenced material: CD4+ or CD8+ T cells sorted from blood, taken in a trial of the OX40 agonist ivuxolimab. The CDR3 reads CATSRDHRAGYTF. Here the CDR3 DNA reads TGTGCCACCAGCAGAGATCACAGGGCTGGCTACACCTTC.